A selection of T cell receptor beta chains follows, all from one sample in a study of human versus mouse CDR3 diversity and MHC coevolution. Sequencing used immunoSEQ multiplex PCR; TCRdb keeps in-frame clones, though not all of them. The data show over 60,000 clones, 85% to 95% seen once. The sample consisted of naive CD4+ T cells from blood. These receptor sequences come from a person aged 25-75 years in good health. Each CDR3 is given with its conserved first and last residue. The order of the fields is V gene, J gene, clone size, D gene, CDR3 DNA, CDR3 protein. The D gene is left open where the match is weak. Only part of the rows carry a size: once, few, many, or a class if the clone is expanded.

>TRBV6-5|TRBJ2-3|once|TRBD2
TGTGCCAGCAGTTTTAGCGGGGGGCAGGCGGATACGCAGTATTTT
CASSFSGGQADTQYF
>TRBV7-9|TRBJ1-6|.|.
TGTGCCAGCAGCGCCGCACAGCCCTATAATTCACCCCTCCACTTT
CASSAAQPYNSPLHF
>TRBV14|TRBJ2-1|.|.
TGTGCCAGCAGCCAAGATAGATCTTGGGGGGTCGATTTCTACAATGAGCAGTTCTTC
CASSQDRSWGVDFYNEQFF
>TRBV6-1|TRBJ1-1|.|TRBD1
TGTGCCAGCATGGAAGGGGGCACGGACACTGAAGCTTTCTTT
CASMEGGTDTEAFF
>TRBV19|TRBJ2-5|.|.
TGTGCCAGTAGTATGAAGGGGGAGACCCAGTACTTC
CASSMKGETQYF
>TRBV5-1|TRBJ2-3|once|TRBD1
TGCGCCAGCAGCTTGTACAGGGGAGAAGATACGCAGTATTTT
CASSLYRGEDTQYF
>TRBV14|TRBJ2-1|.|TRBD2
TGTGCCAGCAGCCAAGCCCGGGGTTATAGCGGGAGGTTCAATGAGCAGTTCTTC
CASSQARGYSGRFNEQFF
>TRBV4-1|TRBJ2-2|.|TRBD2
TGCGCCAGCAGCCAAGCTAGCGGAACCTTAGGGGAGCTGTTTTTT
CASSQASGTLGELFF
>TRBV19|TRBJ1-2|.|TRBD1
TGTGCCAGTAGTACGGACAGGGACTATGGCTACACCTTC
CASSTDRDYGYTF
>TRBV10-2|TRBJ1-3|.|.
TGCGCCAGCAGTCTTCAGGGAAGGGCTGGAAACACCATATATTTT
CASSLQGRAGNTIYF
>TRBV2|TRBJ1-2|.|.
TGTGCCAGCAGGGGAGACAGGACGGTCAAAGGCTACACCTTC
CASRGDRTVKGYTF
>TRBV28|TRBJ1-2|.|.
TGTGCCAGCAGCTTGGGGGGGGCCTCCTATGGCTACACCTTC
CASSLGGASYGYTF
>TRBV27|TRBJ2-3|once|TRBD1
TGTGCCAGCAGCGACCGGGACAGGGATCTTACGCAGTATTTT
CASSDRDRDLTQYF
>TRBV19|TRBJ2-7|.|TRBD1
TGTGCCAGTAGTTCCTACAGGGGTTTGGGCGAGCAGTACTTC
CASSSYRGLGEQYF
>TRBV4-1|TRBJ2-2|.|TRBD2
TGCGCCAGCAGCCAAGATCCCCTCGCGGGAGGGCATACCGGGGAGCTGTTTTTT
CASSQDPLAGGHTGELFF
>TRBV7-9|TRBJ1-2|.|TRBD1
TGTGCCAGCAGCTCCGGACAGGGCAACTATGGCTACACCTTC
CASSSGQGNYGYTF
>TRBV19|TRBJ1-1|.|.
TGTGCCAGTAGTACTCAGGGTATCGTGGCTGAAGCTTTCTTT
CASSTQGIVAEAFF
>TRBV6-5|TRBJ1-1|.|.
TGTGCCAGCTTTCAGGGAGGGATCCTAATGGCTGAAGCTTTCTTT
CASFQGGILMAEAFF
>TRBV5-1|TRBJ1-2|.|.
TGCGCCAGCAGCCAGGTTTCGGACTATGGCTACACCTTC
CASSQVSDYGYTF
>TRBV4-1|TRBJ2-6|.|.
TGCGCCAGCAGCCAAGAACTCTCTGGGGCCAACGTCCTGACTTTC
CASSQELSGANVLTF
>TRBV28|TRBJ1-2|.|.
TGTGCCAGCGGGAGGGGGTCCCATGGCTACACCTTC
CASGRGSHGYTF
>TRBV6-5|TRBJ1-1|.|.
TGTGCCAGCAGTTACGGGGCGGGGGGGGACACTGAAGCTTTCTTT
CASSYGAGGDTEAFF
>TRBV6-6|TRBJ2-3|.|.
TGTGCCAGCAGTTACACAAGGACAGCGGGGGATACGCAGTATTTT
CASSYTRTAGDTQYF
>TRBV5-4|TRBJ2-3|.|TRBD2
TGTGCCAGCAGCTTGGAGGCTAGCGGGACCAGCACAGATACGCAGTATTTT
CASSLEASGTSTDTQYF
>TRBV28|TRBJ1-2|.|TRBD1
TGTGCCAGCAGGATGGGACAGGGGCGGTATGGCTACACCTTC
CASRMGQGRYGYTF
>TRBV5-1|TRBJ1-4|.|TRBD1
TGCGCCAGCAGCCTACGGACAGGGGATGAAAAACTGTTTTTT
CASSLRTGDEKLFF
>TRBV21-1|TRBJ2-1|.|.
TGTGCCAGCAGCACCCATACAGGGGAGCAGTTCTTC
CASSTHTGEQFF
>TRBV10-1|TRBJ2-7|.|TRBD1
TGCGCCAGCAATGGGACAGGGGCCCACGAGCAGTACTTC
CASNGTGAHEQYF
>TRBV10-3|TRBJ1-2|once|.
TGTGCCACAAAATGGAACCCAGAAGCGGGGGCCACCTTC
CATKWNPEAGATF
>TRBV19|TRBJ2-1|.|.
TGTGCCAGCCTGGATGGGGGCGGGAGCTCCTACAATGAGCAGTTCTTC
CASLDGGGSSYNEQFF
>TRBV30|TRBJ1-5|.|.
TGTGCCTGGTCTTCTGGACAGATCAATCAGCCCCAGCATTTT
CAWSSGQINQPQHF
>TRBV30|TRBJ1-2|once|TRBD1
TGTGCCTGGAGTCGGGACAGGCGGACCTATGGCTACACCTTC
CAWSRDRRTYGYTF
>TRBV6-6|TRBJ1-4|.|.
TGTGCCAGCAGTTACGAGAGAGGGGAAAAACTGTTTTTT
CASSYERGEKLFF
>TRBV30|TRBJ1-2|.|TRBD1
TGTGCCTGGAGAGGGGGCGGCTATGGCTACACCTTC
CAWRGGGYGYTF
>TRBV28|TRBJ1-2|.|TRBD1
TGTGCCAGCAGGCGAGGACAGGGGCTATCCTATGGCTACACCTTC
CASRRGQGLSYGYTF
>TRBV5-5|TRBJ1-1|.|TRBD1
TGTGCCAGCAGCCTATGGGGACAGGGGGTCACTGAAGCTTTCTTT
CASSLWGQGVTEAFF
>TRBV11-2|TRBJ2-5|.|TRBD2
TGTGCCAGCAGCATTAGCGGGGGGGCCAGGGAGACCCAGTACTTC
CASSISGGARETQYF
>TRBV29-1|TRBJ1-4|.|.
TGCAGCGTAGAGGTGGGACAAACTAATGAAAAACTGTTTTTT
CSVEVGQTNEKLFF
>TRBV10-1|TRBJ2-7|.|.
TGCGCCAGCAGCCCGGCCCTAGTAACTTCTCACGAGCAGTACTTC
CASSPALVTSHEQYF
>TRBV19|TRBJ2-5|.|.
TGTGCCAGTAGAGCCCCCAGCGCGGAGACCCAGTACTTC
CASRAPSAETQYF
>TRBV4-1|TRBJ1-3|once|.
TGCGCCAGCAGCCAAGGAGTAAGGGGATCTGGAAACACCATATATTTT
CASSQGVRGSGNTIYF
>TRBV5-1|TRBJ1-1|.|.
TGCGCCAGCAGCTTGGGGGAGTGGACAGAAGGGAACACTGAAGCTTTCTTT
CASSLGEWTEGNTEAFF
>TRBV7-2|TRBJ1-3|few|TRBD1
TGTGCCAGCAGCCTAGCGGGGGGACAGTACTCTGGAAACACCATATATTTT
CASSLAGGQYSGNTIYF
>TRBV6-5|TRBJ1-4|.|.
TGTGCCAGCAGTTATTCCTTGCAGGCATCGGTAAAACTGTTTTTT
CASSYSLQASVKLFF
>TRBV28|TRBJ1-5|once|.
TGTGCCAGCAGTTTCGCCGAGGGTAGCAATCAGCCCCAGCATTTT
CASSFAEGSNQPQHF
>TRBV2|TRBJ2-1|.|TRBD2
TGTGCCAGCACCCCCCGGACTAGCGGGGGAATAGAAGAGCAGTTCTTC
CASTPRTSGGIEEQFF
>TRBV5-1|TRBJ1-6|.|.
TGCGCCAGCAGCTTGGGGGCGGGGAAGCAGTCACCCCTCCACTTT
CASSLGAGKQSPLHF
>TRBV6-5|TRBJ2-3|.|.
TGTGCCAGCAGTCTACAGGTCACAGATACGCAGTATTTT
CASSLQVTDTQYF
>TRBV19|TRBJ2-2|once|.
TGTGCCAGTAGTACGACAGACACCGGGGAGCTGTTTTTT
CASSTTDTGELFF
>TRBV11-2|TRBJ1-1|.|TRBD1
TGTGCCAGCAGGTCGGGACAGAAAACTGAAGCTTTCTTT
CASRSGQKTEAFF
>TRBV19|TRBJ1-1|.|.
TGTGCCAGTAGTACCCCCCGGGGGACCACTGAAGCTTTCTTT
CASSTPRGTTEAFF
>TRBV6-1|TRBJ1-5|.|TRBD1
TGTGCCAGCAGTGAACGGCCCAAATGGGGACAGGGCGCTAATCAGCCCCAGCATTTT
CASSERPKWGQGANQPQHF
>TRBV7-2|TRBJ1-1|.|.
TGTGCCAGCAGCTTACAACAGGCAGTGAACACTGAAGCTTTCTTT
CASSLQQAVNTEAFF
>TRBV15|TRBJ1-2|.|.
TGTGCCACCAGCAGAGATATGACATCGTATGGCTACACCTTC
CATSRDMTSYGYTF
>TRBV19|TRBJ1-1|.|.
TGTGCCAGTAGTATAGACAGGGAGAACACTGAAGCTTTCTTT
CASSIDRENTEAFF